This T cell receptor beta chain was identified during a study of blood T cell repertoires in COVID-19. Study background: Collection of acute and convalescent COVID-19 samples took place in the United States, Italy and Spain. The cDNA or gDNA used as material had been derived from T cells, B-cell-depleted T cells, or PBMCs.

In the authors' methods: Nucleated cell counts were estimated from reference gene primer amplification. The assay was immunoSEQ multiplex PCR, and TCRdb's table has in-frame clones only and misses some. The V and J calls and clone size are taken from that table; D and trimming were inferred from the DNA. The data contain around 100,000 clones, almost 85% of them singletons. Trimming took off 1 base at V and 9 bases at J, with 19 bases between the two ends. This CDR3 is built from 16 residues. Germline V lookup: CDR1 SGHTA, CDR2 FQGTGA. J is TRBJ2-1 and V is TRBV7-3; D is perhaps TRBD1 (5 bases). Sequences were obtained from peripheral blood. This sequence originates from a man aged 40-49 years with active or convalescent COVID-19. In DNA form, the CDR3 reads TGTGCCAGCAGCTTAAGAGCAGGGCAGGGTAGGGGTGAGCAGTTCTTC. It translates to CASSLRAGQGRGEQFF. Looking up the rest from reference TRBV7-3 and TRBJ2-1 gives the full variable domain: GAGVSQTPSNKVTEKGKYVELRCDPISGHTALYWYRQSLGQGPEFLIYFQGTGAADDSGLPNDRFFAVRPEGSVSTLKIQRTERGDSAVYLCASSLRAGQGRGEQFFGPGTRLTVL.